The T cell receptor (beta chain) under discussion was sequenced for a study of shared clonotypes between healthy human individuals. Generated by immunoSEQ multiplex PCR, the TCRdb table keeps only in-frame clones and is missing some. Among approximately 710,000 clones listed, roughly 87% were seen once. This TCR came from a man between 18 and 29 years old in good health. Some clones in this sample may be carry-over from other donors' samples. Source material: memory CD8+ T cells from PBMCs. Subset meaning: CD45RO+ cells pooled with CCR7-negative TemRA cells.

The CDR3 DNA reads TGTGCCAGTTCCTCAGGGAAAGGGCGGTTCTACGAGCAGTACTTC. Translation gives CASSSGKGRFYEQYF. V is TRBV27 and J is TRBJ2-7; TRBD1 is a possible D gene (5 bases). Trimming removed 9 bases at V and 3 bases at J, with 21 bases between. This CDR3 is built from 15 residues. CDR1 and CDR2 (germline): MNHEY, SMNVEV (reference sequence).